Sequencing of this T cell receptor beta chain was carried out in a study of spatial heterogeneity in lung cancer. General study points: TCRs found ubiquitously expanded in tumor appeared in blood more at resection than at follow-up.

Time point in this sample: sample taken at primary tumor resection. Sequencing covered unsorted whole RNA taken from tumor, nontumor lung or frozen PBMC. A distinct unique molecular identifier was carried by each TCR cDNA molecule. In TCRdb, the 5' RACE reads were re-called with MiXCR into one record per CDR3 protein. The data hold 40,000 or so distinct CDR3 sequences, with roughly 8% observed a single time. This clonotype was seen many times. Its matching antigen is unknown. This sequence was found in a male donor with early-stage non-small cell lung cancer. The sequencing here drew on PBMCs, taken at surgery.

The CDR3 reads CASSLGQRYEQYF. The CDR3 DNA sequence: TGTGCCAGCAGTTTGGGCCAAAGATACGAGCAGTACTTC. The rearrangement uses TRBV12-3 or TRBV12-4 and TRBJ2-7; no definite D call. The CDR3 loop spans 13 amino acids. Trimming removed 3 bases from V and 4 bases from J, with 10 bases in between.